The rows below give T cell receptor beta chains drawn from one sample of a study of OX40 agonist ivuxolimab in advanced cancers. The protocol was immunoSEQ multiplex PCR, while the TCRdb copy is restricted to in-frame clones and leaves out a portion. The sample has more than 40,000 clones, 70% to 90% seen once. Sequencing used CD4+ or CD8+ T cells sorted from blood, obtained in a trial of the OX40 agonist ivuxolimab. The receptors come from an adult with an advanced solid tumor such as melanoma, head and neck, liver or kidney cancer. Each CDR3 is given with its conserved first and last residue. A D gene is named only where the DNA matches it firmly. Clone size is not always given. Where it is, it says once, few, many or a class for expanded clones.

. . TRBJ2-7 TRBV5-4 TGTGCCAGCAGGGAGGGGGGGACCTACGAGCAGTACTTC CASREGGTYEQYF
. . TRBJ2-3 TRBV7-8 TGTGCCAGCAGCCTCGAGGGTACAGATACGCAGTATTTT CASSLEGTDTQYF
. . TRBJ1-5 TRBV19 TGTGCCAGTAGTATGTACCAGGCTAATCAGCCCCAGCATTTT CASSMYQANQPQHF
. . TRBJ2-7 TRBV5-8 TGTGCCAGCATCCCAAACTCAGCCGACGAGCAGTACTTC CASIPNSADEQYF
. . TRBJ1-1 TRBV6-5 TGTGCCAGCAGTTACTCGTTTTTCGGTGAAGCTTTCTTT CASSYSFFGEAFF
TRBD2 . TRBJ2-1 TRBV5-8 TGTGCCAGCAGCTTGTCAGCGGGATACAATGAGCAGTTCTTC CASSLSAGYNEQFF
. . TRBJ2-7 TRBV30 TGTGCCTGGAGTGTGGGGTGGGGGCAGTACTTC CAWSVGWGQYF
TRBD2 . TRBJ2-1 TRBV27 TGTGCCAGCAGTTTGCTCGTAAGGCTAGCGGGGCCCTACAATGAGCAGTTCTTC CASSLLVRLAGPYNEQFF
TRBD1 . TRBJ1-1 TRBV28 TGTGCCAGCAGTTTTGGGGCCCGGGACAGGGGCTCTGAAGCTTTCTTT CASSFGARDRGSEAFF
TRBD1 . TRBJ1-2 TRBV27 TGTGCCAGCAGTGTGGACAGGGCCAACTATGGCTACACCTTC CASSVDRANYGYTF
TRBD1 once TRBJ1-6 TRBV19 TGTGCCAGTAGTATCGGGACAGGGAGTAATTCACCCCTCCACTTT CASSIGTGSNSPLHF
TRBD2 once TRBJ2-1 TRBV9 TGTGCCAGCAGCGCCTCGGGACTAGCGGGATACAATGAGCAGTTCTTC CASSASGLAGYNEQFF
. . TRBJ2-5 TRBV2 TGTGCCACCAAGGATCTCAACTTCGAGACCCAGTACTTC CATKDLNFETQYF
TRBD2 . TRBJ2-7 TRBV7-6 TGTGCCAGCAGCAGAGGGACTAGCGGCTCCTACGAGCAGTACTTC CASSRGTSGSYEQYF
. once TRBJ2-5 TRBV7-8 TGTGCCAGCAGCCACGGGAGTGGGGGAGAACGGGCAGAGACCCAGTACTTC CASSHGSGGERAETQYF
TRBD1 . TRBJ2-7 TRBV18 TGTGCCAGCTCAACAGGGACAGGGGACTACGAGCAGTACTTC CASSTGTGDYEQYF
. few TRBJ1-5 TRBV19 TGTGCCAGTAGTACTCCTGGGACGGGTAATCAGCCCCAGCATTTT CASSTPGTGNQPQHF
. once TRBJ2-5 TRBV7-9 TGTGCCAGCAGCGATTCTACATACCAGGGGATGGAGACCCAGTACTTC CASSDSTYQGMETQYF
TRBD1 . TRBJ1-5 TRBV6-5 TGTGCCAGCAGGACCGGGACAGGGGGACAGCCCCAGCATTTT CASRTGTGGQPQHF
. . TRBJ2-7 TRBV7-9 TGTGCCAGCGAAACAGGGTCTTACGAGCAGTACTTC CASETGSYEQYF
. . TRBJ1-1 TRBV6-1 TGTGCCAGCACAACAACCCTAGCGATTGAAGCTTTCTTT CASTTTLAIEAFF
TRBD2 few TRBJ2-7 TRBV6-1 TGTGCCAGCAGTGGGGGTCTAGCGGTAACTCTTACCTCCTACGAGCAGTACTTC CASSGGLAVTLTSYEQYF
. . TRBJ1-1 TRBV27 TGTGCCAGCAGTAAGGCAGGGACCATTGAAGCTTTCTTT CASSKAGTIEAFF
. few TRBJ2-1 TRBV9 TGTGCCAGCAATATAAGGGGGGGTTTAGGTGAGCAGTTCTTC CASNIRGGLGEQFF
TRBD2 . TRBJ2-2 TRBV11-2 TGTGCCAGCAGCTTCGCCGGGACTAGCGGACTAACCGGGGAGCTGTTTTTT CASSFAGTSGLTGELFF
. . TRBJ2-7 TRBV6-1 TGTGCCAGCGGGCCGTTCACGGGGTCCTACGAGCAGTACTTC CASGPFTGSYEQYF
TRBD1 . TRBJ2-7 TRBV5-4 TGTGCCAGCAGCTTGCCGGGACAGGGCTACGAGCAGTACTTC CASSLPGQGYEQYF
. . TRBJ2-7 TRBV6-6 TGTGCCAGCACCTTCGGAGTCGAGCAGTACTTC CASTFGVEQYF
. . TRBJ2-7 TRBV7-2 TGTGCCAGCAGCTTAGGAGGGTCTGCGTACCTGAGCGAGCAGTACTTC CASSLGGSAYLSEQYF
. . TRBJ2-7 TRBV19 TGTGCCAGTAGTATAGGCAGAATTGCCTACGAGCAGTACTTC CASSIGRIAYEQYF
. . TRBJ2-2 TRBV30 TGTGCCTGGCCGGATTACACCGGGGAGCTGTTTTTT CAWPDYTGELFF
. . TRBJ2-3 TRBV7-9 TGTGCCAGCAGCTTCGTAGGGAACGCAGATACGCAGTATTTT CASSFVGNADTQYF
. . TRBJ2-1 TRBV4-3 TGCGCCAGCAGCCAAGCGACCGTCGGGGTGGGTAATGAGCAGTTCTTC CASSQATVGVGNEQFF
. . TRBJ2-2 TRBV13 TGTGCCAGCAGCTTAAGCTGGACAGGGGAGCTGTTTTTT CASSLSWTGELFF
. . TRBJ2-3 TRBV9 TGTGCCAGCAGCCGCCCATTTGGTGTCGCAGATACGCAGTATTTT CASSRPFGVADTQYF
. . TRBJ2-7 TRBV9 TGTGCCAGCAGCCCCGAGGGAGACACCTCCTACGAGCAGTACTTC CASSPEGDTSYEQYF
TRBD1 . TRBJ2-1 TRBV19 TGTGCCAGTAGTAGACAGGGGCTAACCTGGGATGAGCAGTTCTTC CASSRQGLTWDEQFF
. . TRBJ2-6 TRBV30 TGTGCCTGGAGTGATGGACTATCTGGGGCCAACGTCCTGACTTTC CAWSDGLSGANVLTF
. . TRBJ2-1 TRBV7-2 TGTGCCAGCAGCTTAGGGGGGGATGGATACAATGAGCAGTTCTTC CASSLGGDGYNEQFF
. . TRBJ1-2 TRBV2 TGTGCCAGCAGAAGGCAGCCGTATGGCTACACCTTC CASRRQPYGYTF
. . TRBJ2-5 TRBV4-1 TGCGCCAGCAGCACGGGGCCATGGGGGGGCATGTCGTCCCAGTACTTC CASSTGPWGGMSSQYF
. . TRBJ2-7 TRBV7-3 TGTGCCAGCAGCTTAAATCCGGCCGGTATCTACGAGCAGTACTTC CASSLNPAGIYEQYF
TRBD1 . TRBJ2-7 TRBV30 TGTGCCTGGAGTGTAGGGGCAGGGGGCTACGAGCAGTACTTC CAWSVGAGGYEQYF
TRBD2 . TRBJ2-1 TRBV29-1 TGCAGCGTTGAAGGCGGGGGGGGCGCGGGTCTGAATGAGCAGTTCTTC CSVEGGGGAGLNEQFF
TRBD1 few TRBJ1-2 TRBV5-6 TGTGCCAGCAGCCACGGGACAGTGGGCTACACCTTC CASSHGTVGYTF
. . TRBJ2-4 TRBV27 TGTGCCAGCAGTTTTTCCGTCGGACTATTCGGCATTCAGTACTTC CASSFSVGLFGIQYF